The text below deals with one TCR beta chain. This entry is derived from a study of blood T cell repertoires in COVID-19. About the study: In each case, the material was cDNA or gDNA derived from T cells, B-cell-depleted T cells, or PBMCs.

The junction had 5 bases not matched to a gene; V was cut back by 4 bases and J by 3 bases. CDR1 SNHLY and CDR2 FYNNEI come from the germline V gene. The CDR3 contains 15 residues. The data were produced by immunoSEQ multiplex PCR, yet TCRdb's version contains in-frame clones alone and is incomplete. The sample has some 31,000 clones; about 90% are singletons. The chain is built from TRBV2 and TRBJ2-3; 9 positions agree with TRBD1. Sequenced material: peripheral blood. The source of this sequence is a man aged 45 to 65 with active COVID-19. CDR3 sequence reads: CASSADRGKTDTQYF. The CDR3 nucleotides are TGTGCCAGCAGTGCGGACAGGGGCAAGACAGATACGCAGTATTTT.